In its sample, the clone carrying this T cell receptor beta chain was seen once. In the original processing: Estimation of nucleated cell counts was performed using reference gene primer amplification. Sequencing used immunoSEQ multiplex PCR; TCRdb keeps in-frame clones, though not all of them. V and J calls and clone size are given by that table; D and trimming were obtained from the DNA. The sample includes 250,000 to 300,000 clones, less than 85% of them seen just once. The entry originates in a study of blood T cell repertoires in COVID-19. About the study: Some COVID-19 samples were acute and others convalescent; all came from the United States, Italy and Spain. Sample material is recorded as cDNA or gDNA derived from T cells, B-cell-depleted T cells, or PBMCs.

Trimming stripped 4 bases from V and 6 bases from J, with 9 bases between. The germline CDR1 and CDR2 sequences are GTSNPN and SVGIG (reference sequence). The CDR3 length is 12 residues. The V gene is TRBV30, the J gene TRBJ2-2, with D possibly being TRBD2 (5 bases). The TCR was taken from a man aged 55 to 70 who had recovered from COVID-19. Material for sequencing was peripheral blood. CDR3 residues: CAWKGVPGELFF. The CDR3 region has the DNA TGTGCCTGGAAGGGAGTGCCCGGGGAGCTGTTTTTT.